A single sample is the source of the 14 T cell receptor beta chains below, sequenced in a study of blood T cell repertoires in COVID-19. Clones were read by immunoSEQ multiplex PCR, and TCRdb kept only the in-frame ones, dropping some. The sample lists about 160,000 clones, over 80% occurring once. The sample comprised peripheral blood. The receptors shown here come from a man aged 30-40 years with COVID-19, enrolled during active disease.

CDR3 sequence reads: CASSPGQGNPPGSPLHF. As DNA, the CDR3 is TGTGCCAGCAGCCCGGGACAGGGGAATCCTCCCGGTTCACCCCTCCACTTT. V is TRBV5-4 and J is TRBJ1-6; 10 bases line up with TRBD1. The CDR3 runs 17 residues. After removal of 4 bases from V and 9 bases from J, the junction contained 13 bases not matched to a gene. The germline V gene encodes CDR1 SGHNT and CDR2 YYREEE (reference sequence).

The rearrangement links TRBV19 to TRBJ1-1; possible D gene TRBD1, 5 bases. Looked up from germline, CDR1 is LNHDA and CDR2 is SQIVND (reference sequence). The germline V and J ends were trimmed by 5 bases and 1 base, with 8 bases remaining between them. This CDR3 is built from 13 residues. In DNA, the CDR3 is TGTGCCAGTAGTCCGACAGCGAACACTGAAGCTTTCTTT. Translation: CASSPTANTEAFF.

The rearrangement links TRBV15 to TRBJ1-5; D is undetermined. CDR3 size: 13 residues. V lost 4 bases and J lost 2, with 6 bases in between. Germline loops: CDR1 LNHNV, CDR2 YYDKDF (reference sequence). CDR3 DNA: TGTGCCACCAGCATGCAGGGCAATCAGCCCCAGCATTTT. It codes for CATSMQGNQPQHF.

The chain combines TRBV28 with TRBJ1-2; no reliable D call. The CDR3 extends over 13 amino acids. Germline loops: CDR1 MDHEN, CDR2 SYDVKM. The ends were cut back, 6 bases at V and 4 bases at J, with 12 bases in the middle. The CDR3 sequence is CASREDGPYGYTF. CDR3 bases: TGTGCCAGCAGGGAGGATGGACCCTATGGCTACACCTTC.

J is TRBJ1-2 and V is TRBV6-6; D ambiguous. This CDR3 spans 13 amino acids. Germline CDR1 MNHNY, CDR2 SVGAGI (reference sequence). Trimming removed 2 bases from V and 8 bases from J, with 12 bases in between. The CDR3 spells CASSYGIEGGYTF. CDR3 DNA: TGTGCCAGCAGTTACGGTATTGAGGGAGGCTACACCTTC.

The CDR3 protein is CASSLGPVQPQHF. CDR3 nucleotides: TGTGCCAGCAGCTTAGGCCCCGTGCAGCCCCAGCATTTT. The rearrangement joins TRBV7-3 to TRBJ1-5; D not certain. Trimming removed 2 bases from V and 7 bases from J, with 9 bases in between. CDR1 is SGHTA, CDR2 FQGTGA, per germline. This CDR3 region has 13 residues.

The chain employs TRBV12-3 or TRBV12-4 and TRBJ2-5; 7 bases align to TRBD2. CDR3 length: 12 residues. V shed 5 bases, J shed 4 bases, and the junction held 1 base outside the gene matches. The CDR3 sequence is CASSGGGETQYF. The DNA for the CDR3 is TGTGCCAGCAGTGGGGGGGGAGAGACCCAGTACTTC.

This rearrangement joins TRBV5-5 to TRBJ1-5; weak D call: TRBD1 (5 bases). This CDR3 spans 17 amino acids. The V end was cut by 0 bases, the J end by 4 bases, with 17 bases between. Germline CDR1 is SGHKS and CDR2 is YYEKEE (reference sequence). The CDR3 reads CASSLAWTRFSNQPQHF. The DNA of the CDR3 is TGTGCCAGCAGCTTGGCCTGGACAAGGTTTTCGAATCAGCCCCAGCATTTT.

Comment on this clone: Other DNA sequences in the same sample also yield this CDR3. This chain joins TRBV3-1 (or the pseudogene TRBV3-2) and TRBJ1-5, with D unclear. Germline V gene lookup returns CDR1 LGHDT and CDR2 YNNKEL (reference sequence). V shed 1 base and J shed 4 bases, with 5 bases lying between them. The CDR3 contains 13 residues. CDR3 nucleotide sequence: TGTGCCAGCAGCCAAGGAGGGAATCAGCCCCAGCATTTT. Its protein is CASSQGGNQPQHF.

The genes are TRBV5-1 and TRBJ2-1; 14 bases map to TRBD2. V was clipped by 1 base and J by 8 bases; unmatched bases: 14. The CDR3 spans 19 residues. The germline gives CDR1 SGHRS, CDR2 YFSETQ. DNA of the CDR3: TGCGCCAGCAGCTTGCTAGTTTTGGGACTAGCGGGAGAAAAAGATGAGCAGTTCTTC. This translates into CASSLLVLGLAGEKDEQFF.

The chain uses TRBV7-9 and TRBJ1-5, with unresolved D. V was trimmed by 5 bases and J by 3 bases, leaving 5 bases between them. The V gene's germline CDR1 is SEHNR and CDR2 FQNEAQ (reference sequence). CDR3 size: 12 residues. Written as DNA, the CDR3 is TGTGCCAGCAGCGAGAACAATCAGCCCCAGCATTTT. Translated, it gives CASSENNQPQHF.

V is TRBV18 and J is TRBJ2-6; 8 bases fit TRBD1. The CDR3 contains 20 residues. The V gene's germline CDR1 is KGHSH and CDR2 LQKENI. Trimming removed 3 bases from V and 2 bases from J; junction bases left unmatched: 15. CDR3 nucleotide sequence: TGTGCCAGCTCACCGCCCTTACGGGACAGGAGTCGGACTGGGGCCAACGTCCTGACTTTC. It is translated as CASSPPLRDRSRTGANVLTF.

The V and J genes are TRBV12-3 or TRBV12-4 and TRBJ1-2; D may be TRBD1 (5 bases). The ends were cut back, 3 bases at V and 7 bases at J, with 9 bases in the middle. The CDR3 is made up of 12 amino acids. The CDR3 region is CASSFGTTGYTF. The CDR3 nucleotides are TGTGCCAGCAGTTTCGGGACTACTGGCTACACCTTC.

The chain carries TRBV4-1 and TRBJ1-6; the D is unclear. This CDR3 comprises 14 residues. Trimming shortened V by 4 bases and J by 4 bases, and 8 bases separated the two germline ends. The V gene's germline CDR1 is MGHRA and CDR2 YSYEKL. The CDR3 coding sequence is TGCGCCAGCAGCCCCGCACAGTATAATTCACCCCTCCACTTT. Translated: CASSPAQYNSPLHF.